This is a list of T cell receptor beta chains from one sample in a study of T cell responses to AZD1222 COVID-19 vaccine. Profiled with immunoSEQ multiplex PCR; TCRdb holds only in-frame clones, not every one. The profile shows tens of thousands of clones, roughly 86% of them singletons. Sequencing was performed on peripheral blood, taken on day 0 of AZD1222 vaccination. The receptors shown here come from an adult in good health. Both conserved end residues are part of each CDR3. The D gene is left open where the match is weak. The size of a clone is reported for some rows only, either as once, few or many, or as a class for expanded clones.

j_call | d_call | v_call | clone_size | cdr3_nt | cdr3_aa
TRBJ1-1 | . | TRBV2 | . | TGTGCCAGCAGAGCGGGTCTATCGAACACTGAAGCTTTCTTT | CASRAGLSNTEAFF
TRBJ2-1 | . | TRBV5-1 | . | TGCGCCAGCAGCTTGGAGGGGACTGATTTTAATGAGCAGTTCTTC | CASSLEGTDFNEQFF
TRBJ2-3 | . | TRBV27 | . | TGTGCCAGCAGTTTATCAAGAGGGCCCACAGATACGCAGTATTTT | CASSLSRGPTDTQYF
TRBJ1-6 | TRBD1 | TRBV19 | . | TGTGCCAGTAGTATAGATGCGGGACAGGTGAATTCACCCCTCCACTTT | CASSIDAGQVNSPLHF
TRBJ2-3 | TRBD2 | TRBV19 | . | TGTGCCAGTAGGGCGATAGCGGGGGGGCCACGAGATACGCAGTATTTT | CASRAIAGGPRDTQYF
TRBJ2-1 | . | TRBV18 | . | TGTGCCAGCTCACCATCCTATTCCTACAATGAGCAGTTCTTC | CASSPSYSYNEQFF
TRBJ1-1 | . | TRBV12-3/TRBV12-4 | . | TGTGCCAGCAGTTTAATGGACACTGAAGCTTTCTTT | CASSLMDTEAFF
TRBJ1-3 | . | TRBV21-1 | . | TGTGCCAGCAGTCGTAGGGGACAGGGAAGCGGTGGAAACACCATATATTTT | CASSRRGQGSGGNTIYF
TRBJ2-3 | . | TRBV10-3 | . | TGTGCCATCAGTGAAAGGGACCTGACAGATACGCAGTATTTT | CAISERDLTDTQYF
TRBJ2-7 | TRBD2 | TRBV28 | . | TGTGCCACCAGCGGGAGTCTTTCCTACGAGCAGTACTTC | CATSGSLSYEQYF
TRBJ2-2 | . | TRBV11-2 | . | TGTGCCAGCAGCTTAGACCGGGCGGGCACCGGGGAGCTGTTTTTT | CASSLDRAGTGELFF
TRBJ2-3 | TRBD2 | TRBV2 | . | TGTGCCAACCTAATAGCGGGAGGGGGCACAGATACGCAGTATTTT | CANLIAGGGTDTQYF
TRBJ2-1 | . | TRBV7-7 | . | TGTGCTAGCAGTCCAAAGCGGGACACCTCCTACAATGAGCAGTTCTTC | CASSPKRDTSYNEQFF
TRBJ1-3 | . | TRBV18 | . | TGTGCCAGCTCACCGCTGGACGCTCAAAACACCATATATTTT | CASSPLDAQNTIYF
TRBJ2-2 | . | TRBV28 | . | TGTGCCAGCAGTTTACTTGGACGGACCGGGGAGCTGTTTTTT | CASSLLGRTGELFF
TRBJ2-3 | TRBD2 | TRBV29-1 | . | TGCAGCGTTGAGGGAGGGGACGTGGGTACAGATACGCAGTATTTT | CSVEGGDVGTDTQYF
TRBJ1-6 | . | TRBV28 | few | TGTGCCAGCAGCGGTTCATTTGGGGGCGATTCACCCCTCCACTTT | CASSGSFGGDSPLHF
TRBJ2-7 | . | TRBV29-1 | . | TGCACGCGGGGATCCTACGAGCAGTACTTC | CTRGSYEQYF
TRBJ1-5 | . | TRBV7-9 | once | TGTGCCAGCAGCTTAGGGGAGGGCTCTCAGCCCCAGCATTTT | CASSLGEGSQPQHF
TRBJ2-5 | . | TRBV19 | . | TGTGCCAGTAGTGCTCAAGAGACCCAGTACTTC | CASSAQETQYF
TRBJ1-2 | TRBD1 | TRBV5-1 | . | TGCGCCTCCACCCATGATAACAGGGGCTCCTATGGCTACACCTTC | CASTHDNRGSYGYTF
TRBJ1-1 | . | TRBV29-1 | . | TGCAGCGTTGTCGGGGTTCCGGTTGAAGCTTTCTTT | CSVVGVPVEAFF
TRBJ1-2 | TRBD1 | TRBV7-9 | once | TGTGCCAGCAGCACGGGACAGGCTATTGGCTACACCTTC | CASSTGQAIGYTF
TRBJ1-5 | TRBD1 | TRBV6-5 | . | TGTGCCAGTAGGACAGGGGGCGATCAGCCCCAGCATTTT | CASRTGGDQPQHF
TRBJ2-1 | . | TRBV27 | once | TGTGCCAGCAGTCTCGCGGGGGCGGAGAACTACAATGAGCAGTTCTTC | CASSLAGAENYNEQFF
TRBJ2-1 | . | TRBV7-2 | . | TGTGCCAGCAGCCTAAGCTCCTACAATGAGCAGTTCTTC | CASSLSSYNEQFF
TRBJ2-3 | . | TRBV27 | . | TGTGCCAGCAGTTTATCCCCGGCTAGGGCCGCGGATACGCAGTATTTT | CASSLSPARAADTQYF
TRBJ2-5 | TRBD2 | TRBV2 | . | TGTGCCAGCAGGGCGGGGGGAAGAGTGGTAGAGACCCAGTACTTC | CASRAGGRVVETQYF
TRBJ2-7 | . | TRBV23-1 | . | TGCGCCAGCAGTCAAAAGGTCCCGGGGGCGGAGGAGAGCTCCTACGAGCAGTACTTC | CASSQKVPGAEESSYEQYF
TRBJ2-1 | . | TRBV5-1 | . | TGCGCCAGCAGCTTGGAAGGACTCGGGAACAATGAGCAGTTCTTC | CASSLEGLGNNEQFF
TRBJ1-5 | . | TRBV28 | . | TGTGCCAGCAGTTTATTGGGGTTTAGCAATCAGCCCCAGCATTTT | CASSLLGFSNQPQHF
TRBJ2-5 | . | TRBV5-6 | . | TGTGCCAGCCGCAGGGGAGGAGAGACCCAGTACTTC | CASRRGGETQYF
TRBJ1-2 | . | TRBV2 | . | TGTGCCAGCAGTGAACAGGGGCCCTCCTATGGCTACACCTTC | CASSEQGPSYGYTF
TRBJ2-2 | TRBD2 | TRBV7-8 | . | TGTGCCAGCAGCTTATCTCTAGCGGGGGGGCCTAGGACCGGGGAGCTGTTTTTT | CASSLSLAGGPRTGELFF
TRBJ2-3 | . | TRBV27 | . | TGTGCCAGCAGCCCTGGGACATTTAGCACAGATACGCAGTATTTT | CASSPGTFSTDTQYF
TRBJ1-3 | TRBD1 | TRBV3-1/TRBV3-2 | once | TGTGCCAGCAGCCAAGAAACCCGTGGGACAGGGGTTCGAAACACCATATATTTT | CASSQETRGTGVRNTIYF
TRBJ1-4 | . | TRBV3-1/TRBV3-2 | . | TGTGCCAGCAGCCCGGTGGGGGCGAGAGGTGAAAAACTGTTTTTT | CASSPVGARGEKLFF
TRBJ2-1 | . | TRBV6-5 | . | TGTGCCAGCTTTCCCGGGGCATACAATGAGCAGTTCTTC | CASFPGAYNEQFF
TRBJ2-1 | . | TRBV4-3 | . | TGCGCCAGCAGCCAGACGGGCGACTACAATGAGCAGTTCTTC | CASSQTGDYNEQFF
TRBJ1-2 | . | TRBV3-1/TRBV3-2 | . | TGTGCCAGCACACAGACAGGCGGTCAATTCCACACCTTC | CASTQTGGQFHTF
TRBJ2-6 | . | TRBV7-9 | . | TGTGCCAGCAGCTTATGGGCAGCAGGGGCCAACGTCCTGACTTTC | CASSLWAAGANVLTF
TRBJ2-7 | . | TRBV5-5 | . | TGTGCCAGCAGCGTAACAGGGTTCTTGGACTTC | CASSVTGFLDF
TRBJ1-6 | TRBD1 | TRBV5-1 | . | TGCGCCAGCAGCTTGTCCCCTCCAGGGGGCATTTCACCCCTCCACTTT | CASSLSPPGGISPLHF